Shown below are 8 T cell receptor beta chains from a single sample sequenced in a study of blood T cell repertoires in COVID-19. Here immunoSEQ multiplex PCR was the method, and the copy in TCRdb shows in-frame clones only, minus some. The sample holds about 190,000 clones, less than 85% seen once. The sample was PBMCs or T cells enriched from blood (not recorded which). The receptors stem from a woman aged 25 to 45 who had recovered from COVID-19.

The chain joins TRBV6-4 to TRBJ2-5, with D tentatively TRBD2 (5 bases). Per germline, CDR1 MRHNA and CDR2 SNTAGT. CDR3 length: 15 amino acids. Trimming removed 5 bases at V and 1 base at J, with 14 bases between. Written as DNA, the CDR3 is TGTGCCAGCAGTCCCGGCGCGGGCTCCCAAGAGACCCAGTACTTC. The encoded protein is CASSPGAGSQETQYF.

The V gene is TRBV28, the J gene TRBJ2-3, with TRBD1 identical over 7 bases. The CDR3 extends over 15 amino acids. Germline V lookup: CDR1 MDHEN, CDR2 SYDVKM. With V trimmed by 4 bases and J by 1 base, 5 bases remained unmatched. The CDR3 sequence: CASSSSGTGTDTQYF. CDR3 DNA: TGTGCCAGCAGTTCCTCCGGGACAGGCACAGATACGCAGTATTTT.

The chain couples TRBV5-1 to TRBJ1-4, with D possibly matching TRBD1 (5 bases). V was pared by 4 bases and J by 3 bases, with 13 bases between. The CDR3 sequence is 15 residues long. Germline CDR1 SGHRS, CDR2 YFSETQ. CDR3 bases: TGCGCCAGCAGCAAACAGCAGGGTCCTAATGAAAAACTGTTTTTT. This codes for CASSKQQGPNEKLFF.

CDR3 sequence reads: CVSIELGDRNEQYV. The CDR3 DNA is TGTGTCAGCATCGAATTAGGGGATCGGAACGAGCAGTACGTC. The chain employs TRBV27 and TRBJ2-7, with a weak D call TRBD1 (5 bases). Per germline, CDR1 MNHEY and CDR2 SMNVEV (reference sequence). The CDR3 contains 14 residues.

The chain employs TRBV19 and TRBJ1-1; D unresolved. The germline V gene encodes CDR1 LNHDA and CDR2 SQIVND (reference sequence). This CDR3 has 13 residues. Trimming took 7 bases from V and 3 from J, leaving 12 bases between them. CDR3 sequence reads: CASTNLGDTEAFF. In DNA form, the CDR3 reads TGTGCCAGTACGAACCTCGGGGACACTGAAGCTTTCTTT.

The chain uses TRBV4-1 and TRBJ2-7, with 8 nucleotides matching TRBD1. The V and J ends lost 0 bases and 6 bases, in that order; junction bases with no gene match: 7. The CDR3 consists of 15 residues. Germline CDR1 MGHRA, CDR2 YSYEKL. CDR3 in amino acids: CASSQDAQGVGEQYV. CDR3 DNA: TGCGCCAGCAGCCAAGACGCACAGGGGGTTGGCGAGCAGTACGTC.

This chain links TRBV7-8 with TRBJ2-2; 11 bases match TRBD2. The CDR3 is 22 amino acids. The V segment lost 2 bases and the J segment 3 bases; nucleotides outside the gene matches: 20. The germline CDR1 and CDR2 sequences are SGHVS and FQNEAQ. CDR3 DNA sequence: TGTGCCAGCAGCTTACCAGGCCCCCGGGTAGCGGGAGGGTTATTGGACACCGGGGAGCTGTTTTTT. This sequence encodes CASSLPGPRVAGGLLDTGELFF.

DNA of the CDR3: TGTGCCAGCAGTTGGGTAGCGGGGGCCGGCACAGATACGCAGTATTTT. Its translation is CASSWVAGAGTDTQYF. This chain connects TRBV2 to TRBJ2-3, with TRBD2 matching over 9 bases. The V segment lost 5 bases and the J segment 1 base; nucleotides outside the gene matches: 7. This CDR3 region has 16 residues. Germline assignment: CDR1 SNHLY and CDR2 FYNNEI.